The clone carrying this TCR beta chain was detected only a few times. The data were obtained in a study of blood T cell repertoires in COVID-19. Study details: Sites in the United States, Italy and Spain provided acute and convalescent COVID-19 samples. In each case, the material was cDNA or gDNA derived from T cells, B-cell-depleted T cells, or PBMCs.

Original processing notes: Reference gene primer amplification gave nucleated cell count estimates. Assay: immunoSEQ multiplex PCR; the TCRdb copy retains only in-frame clones and omits some. The V and J calls and the clone size are those of that table, but D and trimming were determined from the DNA. The sample has more than 35,000 clones, 80% to 90% seen once. The V gene lost 5 bases and the J gene lost 0 bases, with 17 bases spanning the gap. The CDR3 has 17 residues. The germline V gene encodes CDR1 SGHTA and CDR2 FQGTGA. The sample comprised peripheral blood. The receptor was isolated from a man younger than 40 with active or convalescent COVID-19. J is TRBJ2-1 and V is TRBV7-3; TRBD2 is a possible D gene (5 bases). The CDR3 DNA follows: TGTGCCAGCAGCCCCTTGATAGCGCCGAGCTCCTACAATGAGCAGTTCTTC. This encodes CASSPLIAPSSYNEQFF.